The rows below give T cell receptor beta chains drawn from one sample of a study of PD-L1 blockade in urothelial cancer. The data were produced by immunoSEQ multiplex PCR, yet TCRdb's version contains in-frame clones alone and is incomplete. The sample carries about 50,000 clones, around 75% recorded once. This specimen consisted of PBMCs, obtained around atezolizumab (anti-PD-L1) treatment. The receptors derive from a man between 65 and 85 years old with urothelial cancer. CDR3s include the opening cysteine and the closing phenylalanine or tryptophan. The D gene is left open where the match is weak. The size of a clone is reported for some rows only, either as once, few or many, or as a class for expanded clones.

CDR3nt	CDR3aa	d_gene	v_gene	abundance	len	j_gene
TGTGCCAGCAGTATGCCAGTTTCCTACAATGAGCAGTTCTTC	CASSMPVSYNEQFF	NA	TRBV28	NA	14	TRBJ2-1
TGTGCCAGCAGCCAGCAAGGACATTTGAACACTGAAGCTTTCTTT	CASSQQGHLNTEAFF	NA	TRBV11-3	few	15	TRBJ1-1
TGTGCCAGCAGCTTAGACAGGGCCCACCTGGAGGGCTACACCTTC	CASSLDRAHLEGYTF	NA	TRBV11-3	once	15	TRBJ1-2
TGTGCCAGCAGCCGAAGCAGCGGGGGGGCGATAGATACGCAGTATTTT	CASSRSSGGAIDTQYF	TRBD2	TRBV7-2	NA	16	TRBJ2-3
TGTGCCAGCAGAGGAAGGGGACAAGAGACCCAGTACTTC	CASRGRGQETQYF	NA	TRBV11-3	NA	13	TRBJ2-5
TGTGCCAGCAGCGGTAGACAGGGGGCCGATACTGAAGCTTTCTTT	CASSGRQGADTEAFF	TRBD1	TRBV9	few	15	TRBJ1-1
TGTGCCAGCAGCTTAGCGCGAACCTACGAGCAGTACTTC	CASSLARTYEQYF	NA	TRBV7-2	NA	13	TRBJ2-7
TGTGCCTGGAGTCGGGGAACTGCTGGAAACACCATATATTTT	CAWSRGTAGNTIYF	NA	TRBV30	NA	14	TRBJ1-3
TGTGCCAGCAGTTTATTTGATGCCGTAGTCTCTGACAGGGCGAACACTGAAGCTTTCTTT	CASSLFDAVVSDRANTEAFF	TRBD1	TRBV28	NA	20	TRBJ1-1
TGTGCCAGCAGTCCGATGGGGGGGGAAGAGACCCAGTACTTC	CASSPMGGEETQYF	TRBD2	TRBV28	few	14	TRBJ2-5
TGTGCCAGCAGCCGATCCCTAGCGGGGGGGCCATTGAACCAAGAGACCCAGTACTTC	CASSRSLAGGPLNQETQYF	TRBD2	TRBV4-2	once	19	TRBJ2-5
TGCAGCGTAGCAACAGGGGGCGTAAGCACCGGGGAGCTGTTTTTT	CSVATGGVSTGELFF	TRBD1	TRBV29-1	NA	15	TRBJ2-2
TGTGCCAGCAGCCCGAGAGGGAGAGGCAATCAGCCCCAGCATTTT	CASSPRGRGNQPQHF	NA	TRBV6-5	NA	15	TRBJ1-5
TGTGCCAGCAGCGTAGATGGTAGCGGGGGAGAGCGAGGTGAGCAGTTCTTC	CASSVDGSGGERGEQFF	TRBD2	TRBV9	NA	17	TRBJ2-1
TGTGCCAGCAGCTTATGGAGGGGCGGGGAAGCTTTCTTT	CASSLWRGGEAFF	NA	TRBV5-6	NA	13	TRBJ1-1
TGTGCCACGTCAGAAGCCTACGAGCAGTACTTC	CATSEAYEQYF	NA	TRBV19	few	11	TRBJ2-7
TGTGCCAGCGGATTTAACAGGGGGTACGAGCAGTACTTC	CASGFNRGYEQYF	TRBD1	TRBV7-2	NA	13	TRBJ2-7
TGTGCCAGCAGTGAGTTGCGGGCAGGGGGTTCAGGGGAGCAGTACTTC	CASSELRAGGSGEQYF	TRBD1	TRBV6-1	NA	16	TRBJ2-7
TGTGCCAGCAGCGTGACGGGAGCTAGCACAGATACGCAGTATTTT	CASSVTGASTDTQYF	NA	TRBV9	NA	15	TRBJ2-3
TGTGCCACCAGCAGCCCTCTTGGACTAGCGGGAGAGACCCAGTACTTC	CATSSPLGLAGETQYF	TRBD2	TRBV15	NA	16	TRBJ2-5
TGTGCCAGCAGCCAGATTGGACGCCCCGGGGGGGCTGAAGCTTTCTTT	CASSQIGRPGGAEAFF	NA	TRBV14	NA	16	TRBJ1-1
TGTGCCAGTAGTCCTCCAGAGCCCCGAGGCTACAATGAGCAGTTCTTC	CASSPPEPRGYNEQFF	NA	TRBV19	few	16	TRBJ2-1
TGTGCCTGGAGGCTGGACGGGAAGAACACTGAAGCTTTCTTT	CAWRLDGKNTEAFF	NA	TRBV30	NA	14	TRBJ1-1
TGTGCCAGCAGCTTAGGCAAACTAAGCTCCTACGAGCAGTACTTC	CASSLGKLSSYEQYF	NA	TRBV7-2	NA	15	TRBJ2-7